This entry lists 26 T cell receptor beta chains sequenced from one sample in a study of blood T cell repertoires in COVID-19. Assay used: immunoSEQ multiplex PCR; TCRdb lists only in-frame clones, some missing. Among approximately 270,000 clones listed, 85% to 90% were seen once. Sequenced: peripheral blood. The receptor set was obtained from a man aged 30 to 39 with acute or convalescent COVID-19.

This rearrangement joins TRBV25-1 to TRBJ2-7, with TRBD1 matching 9 bases. CDR1 is MGHDK, CDR2 SYGVNS, per germline. This CDR3 spans 14 amino acids. The J segment lost 6 bases and the V segment lost 1 base, leaving 4 bases of the junction unmatched. This CDR3 is CASSEWGQGGEQYF. CDR3 DNA: TGTGCCAGCAGTGAATGGGGACAGGGAGGCGAGCAGTACTTC.

V usage is TRBV15 and J usage is TRBJ2-3; the D gene is possibly TRBD1 (5 bases). Per germline, CDR1 LNHNV and CDR2 YYDKDF (reference sequence). The CDR3 consists of 16 residues. The V end was cut by 5 bases, the J end by 1 base, with 16 bases between. The CDR3 DNA is TGTGCCACCAGCGGGGCTTTTAGTTTTGGCACAGATACGCAGTATTTT. Its protein is CATSGAFSFGTDTQYF.

V and J are TRBV19 and TRBJ1-2, with D perhaps TRBD1 (5 bases). Deletions cut 5 bases from V and 5 bases from J, with 9 bases between. Per the germline V gene, CDR1 is LNHDA and CDR2 is SQIVND (reference sequence). The CDR3 spans 12 residues. CDR3 nucleotides: TGTGCCAGTAGTGCAGGGCCATATGGCTACACCTTC. It yields the protein CASSAGPYGYTF. The full variable domain, with the rest looked up from reference TRBV19 and TRBJ1-2, is DGGITQSPKYLFRKEGQNVTLSCEQNLNHDAMYWYRQDPGQGLRLIYYSQIVNDFQKGDIAEGYSVSREKKESFPLTVTSAQKNPTAFYLCASSAGPYGYTFGSGTRLTVV.

This chain links TRBV28 with TRBJ2-2; TRBD1 agrees at 7 bases. The CDR3 consists of 15 residues. Trimming took 3 bases from V and 2 from J; bases not matched to a gene: 3. Germline values: CDR1 MDHEN, CDR2 SYDVKM. The CDR3 reads CASSLDRRNTGELFF. In DNA, the CDR3 is TGTGCCAGCAGTTTGGACAGGCGTAACACCGGGGAGCTGTTTTTT.

This clone appeared a single time. The chain employs TRBV28 and TRBJ2-5; a weak D match, TRBD2 (7 bases). Looked up from germline, CDR1 is MDHEN and CDR2 is SYDVKM. The V gene lost 1 base and the J gene lost 7 bases, with 16 bases spanning the gap. CDR3 size: 15 residues. CDR3 DNA: TGTGCCAGCAGTTTATCGTCCGGGGGGCGGTCGACCCAGTACTTC. The encoded protein is CASSLSSGGRSTQYF.

V is TRBV4-1 and J is TRBJ1-2; TRBD1 is a possible D gene (5 bases). The CDR3 is 16 amino acids. From germline, CDR1 is MGHRA and CDR2 YSYEKL. Trimming pared 2 bases from V and 4 bases from J, leaving 17 bases between. The CDR3 DNA reads as TGCGCCAGCAGCCAAAGTTCTAGGAGGGGACCCTATGGCTACACCTTC. It translates to CASSQSSRRGPYGYTF.

The V and J genes are TRBV14 and TRBJ1-3; 9 bases fit TRBD1. This CDR3 has 18 amino acids. Trimming at V came to 1 base and at J to 3 bases, leaving 10 bases not matched to a gene. Looked up from germline, CDR1 is SGHDN and CDR2 is FVKESK. In nucleotides, the CDR3 is TGTGCCAGCAGCCAAGTCCCCGCGGGACAGGGTTTTGGAAACACCATATATTTT. Protein sequence: CASSQVPAGQGFGNTIYF.

The chain couples TRBV6-5 to TRBJ2-2; 9 nucleotides match TRBD2. CDR3 length: 16 amino acids. The germline CDR1 and CDR2 sequences are MNHEY and SVGAGI. Trimming took 0 bases from V and 5 from J; bases not matched to a gene: 4. This CDR3 is CASSYSAGGRTGELFF. The CDR3 coding sequence is TGTGCCAGCAGTTACTCGGCGGGGGGGAGAACCGGGGAGCTGTTTTTT.

V gene TRBV4-2 combines with J gene TRBJ1-4; D is unclear. CDR3 length: 14 residues. Trimming shortened V by 1 base and J by 0 bases, and 3 bases separated the two germline ends. Germline V CDR1 and CDR2: LGHNA, YNFKEQ. In DNA, the CDR3 is TGTGCCAGCAGCCAAGGGCCAACTAATGAAAAACTGTTTTTT. Encoded protein: CASSQGPTNEKLFF.

The chain combines TRBV4-1 with TRBJ2-7; a weak D match, TRBD1 (5 bases). V was clipped by 1 base and J by 4 bases, with 8 bases between them. Germline V lookup: CDR1 MGHRA, CDR2 YSYEKL. The CDR3 has 13 residues. CDR3 in amino acids: CASSQGGRYEQYF. CDR3 coding DNA: TGCGCCAGCAGCCAAGGGGGCCGTTACGAGCAGTACTTC.

J is TRBJ2-1 and V is TRBV11-2, with 9 bases fitting TRBD1. V lost 6 bases, J lost 8 bases, and 32 bases stayed unmatched. CDR1 SGHAT and CDR2 FQNNGV come from the germline V gene. The CDR3 is made up of 22 amino acids. The DNA for the CDR3 is TGTGCCAGCAGTCCCCTAAAAACAGTGGACAGGGGACGGGTACTTTGGATCTATGAGCAGTTCTTC. This translates into CASSPLKTVDRGRVLWIYEQFF.

The chain employs TRBV5-1 and TRBJ2-2; 7 nucleotides match TRBD2. The V segment lost 2 bases and the J segment 6 bases; nucleotides outside the gene matches: 10. Germline assignment: CDR1 SGHRS and CDR2 YFSETQ. CDR3 length: 16 amino acids. CDR3: CASSFRDYQRSGELFF. DNA of the CDR3: TGCGCCAGCAGCTTCCGGGACTACCAAAGGTCCGGGGAGCTGTTTTTT. Full variable domain (rest looked up from reference TRBV5-1 and TRBJ2-2): KAGVTQTPRYLIKTRGQQVTLSCSPISGHRSVSWYQQTPGQGLQFLFEYFSETQRNKGNFPGRFSGRQFSNSRSEMNVSTLELGDSALYLCASSFRDYQRSGELFFGEGSRLTVL.

This clone was detected only once. The chain uses TRBV6-2 or TRBV6-3 and TRBJ2-5; weak D call: TRBD2 (6 bases). The CDR3 loop spans 14 amino acids. Germline V gene data show CDR1 as MNHEY and CDR2 as SVGEGT. The V end was cut by 2 bases, the J end by 7 bases, with 14 bases between. CDR3 amino acids: CASSYGGVPLTQYF. CDR3 sequence (DNA): TGTGCCAGCAGTTACGGCGGGGTCCCGTTGACCCAGTACTTC.

This clone occurred a few times. The chain recombines TRBV15 with TRBJ1-5; D gene uncertain. The V gene's germline CDR1 is LNHNV and CDR2 YYDKDF (reference sequence). The CDR3 loop spans 12 amino acids. V was cut by 2 bases and J by 8 bases, with 7 bases left in between. The CDR3 loop reads CATSRSGEPQHF. The DNA for the CDR3 is TGTGCCACCAGCAGATCCGGTGAGCCCCAGCATTTT.

The chain employs TRBV6-2 or TRBV6-3 and TRBJ2-1; TRBD2 matches at 10 bases. The CDR3 spans 15 residues. Looked up from germline, CDR1 is MNHEY and CDR2 is SVGEGT. V trimming: 4 bases; J trimming: 5 bases; junction bases outside the gene matches: 5. The CDR3 region has the DNA TGTGCCAGCAGTTTGGTAGCGGGGGGCCACAATGAGCAGTTCTTC. It yields the protein CASSLVAGGHNEQFF.

J is TRBJ1-2 and V is TRBV27; D is possibly TRBD1 (5 bases). The CDR3 extends over 17 amino acids. Germline assignment: CDR1 MNHEY and CDR2 SMNVEV (reference sequence). V was trimmed by 7 bases and J by 3 bases, leaving 24 bases between them. The CDR3 here is CASTSRAGRMWDYGYTF. The CDR3 DNA reads as TGTGCCAGCACCTCACGGGCAGGGAGGATGTGGGACTATGGCTACACCTTC.

The chain employs TRBV4-2 and TRBJ2-5; 8 positions agree with TRBD1. With V trimmed by 0 bases and J by 4 bases, 7 bases remained unmatched. The CDR3 length is 16 residues. From germline, CDR1 is LGHNA and CDR2 YNFKEQ. This CDR3 is CASSQDRTDRAETQYF. CDR3 in DNA: TGTGCCAGCAGCCAAGACCGAACGGACAGGGCAGAGACCCAGTACTTC.

V is TRBV2 and J is TRBJ2-1, with 14 bases matching TRBD2. The V gene end was trimmed by 0 bases and the J gene end by 8 bases; junction bases not matched to a gene: 3. CDR1 and CDR2 from the germline V gene are SNHLY and FYNNEI. The CDR3 is 16 amino acids. CDR3 residues: CASSEAWGLAGDEQFF. The CDR3 coding sequence is TGTGCCAGCAGTGAAGCGTGGGGACTAGCGGGGGATGAGCAGTTCTTC.

CDR3 sequence reads: CASSRRTASSYNSPLHF. CDR3 DNA: TGTGCCAGCAGCCGTAGGACAGCCAGCTCCTATAATTCACCCCTCCACTTT. The J gene is TRBJ1-6, the V gene TRBV7-2; TRBD1 might be the D (6 bases). CDR3 length: 17 amino acids. Trimming removed 5 bases from V and 0 bases from J, with 14 bases in between. Germline V gives CDR1 SGHTA, CDR2 FQGNSA.

This clone was observed a single time. This sequence joins TRBV5-1 and TRBJ1-6, with D unresolved. Germline CDR1 and CDR2: SGHRS and YFSETQ. V was cut by 5 bases and J by 10 bases, with 13 bases left in between. The CDR3 length is 13 residues. The CDR3 here is CASSPQVESPLHF. The CDR3 nucleotides are TGCGCCAGCAGTCCCCAGGTAGAATCACCCCTCCACTTT.

The chain recombines TRBV18 with TRBJ1-2; possibly TRBD1 for D (5 bases). V was trimmed by 3 bases and J by 4 bases, leaving 12 bases between them. The germline CDR1 and CDR2 sequences are KGHSH and LQKENI. The CDR3 length is 14 residues. For the CDR3, the DNA is TGTGCCAGCTCACCGGGGCCTTGGGGCTATGGCTACACCTTC. This gives the protein CASSPGPWGYGYTF.

The V call is TRBV7-9, the J call TRBJ2-1, with a weak D call TRBD1 (5 bases). V was cut by 4 bases and J by 5 bases, with 18 bases left in between. The length of the CDR3 is 16 residues. The germline V gene has CDR1 SEHNR and CDR2 FQNEAQ (reference sequence). Here the CDR3 reads CASSSPNRGRNNEQFF. The CDR3 nucleotides read TGTGCCAGCAGCTCCCCAAATAGGGGAAGGAACAATGAGCAGTTCTTC. The full variable domain, its missing parts supplied by reference TRBV7-9 and TRBJ2-1, is DTGVSQNPRHKITKRGQNVTFRCDPISEHNRLYWYRQTLGQGPEFLTYFQNEAQLEKSRLLSDRFSAERPKGSFSTLEIQRTEQGDSAMYLCASSSPNRGRNNEQFFGPGTRLTVL.

V and J are TRBV4-2 and TRBJ2-7; 7 bases line up with TRBD1. Per germline, CDR1 LGHNA and CDR2 YNFKEQ. This CDR3 contains 15 residues. V trimming: 0 bases; J trimming: 2 bases; junction bases outside the gene matches: 4. This chain's CDR3 is CASSQDDRATYEQYF. DNA for the CDR3: TGTGCCAGCAGCCAAGATGACAGGGCCACCTACGAGCAGTACTTC.

The chain employs TRBV7-9 and TRBJ2-7, with D perhaps matching TRBD2 (6 bases). CDR3 length: 11 amino acids. Germline loops: CDR1 SEHNR, CDR2 FQNEAQ (reference sequence). The germline V and J ends were trimmed by 8 bases and 3 bases, with 8 bases remaining between them. The CDR3 here is CASVGGYEQYF. CDR3 coding DNA: TGTGCCAGCGTGGGGGGCTACGAGCAGTACTTC.

The chain links TRBV25-1 to TRBJ1-5; no definite D call. Germline loops: CDR1 MGHDK, CDR2 SYGVNS. V was clipped by 2 bases and J by 0 bases, with 8 bases between them. This CDR3 spans 15 amino acids. The CDR3 DNA follows: TGTGCCAGCAGTGAAGAGTTATATAGCAATCAGCCCCAGCATTTT. Protein: CASSEELYSNQPQHF.

The CDR3 sequence is CSASDSGSSSSNQPQHF. CDR3 DNA: TGCAGTGCTAGTGACTCCGGGTCGAGCAGCAGCAATCAGCCCCAGCATTTT. The gene calls are TRBV20-1 and TRBJ1-5, with D unclear. Germline V CDR1 and CDR2: DFQATT, SNEGSKA (reference sequence). This CDR3 has 17 residues. The V end was cut by 3 bases, the J end by 1 base, with 19 bases between.